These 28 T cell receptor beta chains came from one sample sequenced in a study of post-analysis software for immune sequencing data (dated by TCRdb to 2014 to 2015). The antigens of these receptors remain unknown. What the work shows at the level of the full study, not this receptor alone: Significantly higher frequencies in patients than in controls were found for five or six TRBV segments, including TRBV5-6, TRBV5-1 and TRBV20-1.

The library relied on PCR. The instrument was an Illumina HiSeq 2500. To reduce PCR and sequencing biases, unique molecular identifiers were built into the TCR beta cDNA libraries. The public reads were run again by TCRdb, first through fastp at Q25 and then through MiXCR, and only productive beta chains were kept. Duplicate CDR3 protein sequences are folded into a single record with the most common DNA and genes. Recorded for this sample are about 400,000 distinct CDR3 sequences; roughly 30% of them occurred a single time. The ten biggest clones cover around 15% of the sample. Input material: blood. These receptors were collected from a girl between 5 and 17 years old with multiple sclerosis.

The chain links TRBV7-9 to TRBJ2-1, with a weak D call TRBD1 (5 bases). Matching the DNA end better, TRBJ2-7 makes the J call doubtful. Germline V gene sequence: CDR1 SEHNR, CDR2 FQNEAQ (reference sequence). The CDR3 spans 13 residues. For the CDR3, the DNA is TGTGCCAGCAGCTCCCTCGAGGACAATGAGCAGTACTTC. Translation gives CASSSLEDNEQYF.

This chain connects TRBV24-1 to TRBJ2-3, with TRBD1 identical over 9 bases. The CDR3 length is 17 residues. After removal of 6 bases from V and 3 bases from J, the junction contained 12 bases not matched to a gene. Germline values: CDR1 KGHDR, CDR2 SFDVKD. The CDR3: CATSTYTGGGGTDTQYF. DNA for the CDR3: TGTGCCACCAGTACCTATACAGGGGGCGGAGGGACAGATACGCAGTATTTT.

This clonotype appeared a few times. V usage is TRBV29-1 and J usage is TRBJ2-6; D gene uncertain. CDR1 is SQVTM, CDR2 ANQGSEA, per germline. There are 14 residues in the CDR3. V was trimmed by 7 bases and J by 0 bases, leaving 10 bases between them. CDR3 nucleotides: TGCAGCGCCGCAGTTCACTCTGGGGCCAACGTCCTGACTTTC. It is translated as CSAAVHSGANVLTF.

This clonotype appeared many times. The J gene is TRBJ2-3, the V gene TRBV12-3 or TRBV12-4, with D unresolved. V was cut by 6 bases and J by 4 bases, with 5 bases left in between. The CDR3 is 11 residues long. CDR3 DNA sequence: TGTGCCAGCAGCTTATCAGATACGCAGTATTTT. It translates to CASSLSDTQYF.

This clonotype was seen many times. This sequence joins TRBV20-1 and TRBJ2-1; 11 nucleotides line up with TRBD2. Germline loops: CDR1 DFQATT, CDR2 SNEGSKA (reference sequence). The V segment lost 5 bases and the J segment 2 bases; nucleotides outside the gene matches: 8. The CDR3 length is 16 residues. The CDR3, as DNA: TGCAGTGCTTCTCGACTAGCGGGGCTAACCTACAATGAGCAGTTCTTC. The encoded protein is CSASRLAGLTYNEQFF.

As DNA, the CDR3 is TGTGCCAGCAGCGTAGGGGACAGGGGGACTGAAGCTTTCTTT. This gives the protein CASSVGDRGTEAFF. The V and J genes are TRBV9 and TRBJ1-1; TRBD1 matches at 11 bases. The germline V gene has CDR1 SGDLS and CDR2 YYNGEE. Germline trimming cut 0 bases from V and 5 bases from J; bases unmatched to any gene: 0. The CDR3 has 14 amino acids.

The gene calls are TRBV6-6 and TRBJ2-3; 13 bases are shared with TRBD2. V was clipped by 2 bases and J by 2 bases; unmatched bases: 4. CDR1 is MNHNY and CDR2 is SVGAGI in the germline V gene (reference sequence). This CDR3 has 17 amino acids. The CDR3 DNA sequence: TGTGCCAGCAGTTACCCGACTAGCGGGGGGCCCACAGATACGCAGTATTTT. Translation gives CASSYPTSGGPTDTQYF.

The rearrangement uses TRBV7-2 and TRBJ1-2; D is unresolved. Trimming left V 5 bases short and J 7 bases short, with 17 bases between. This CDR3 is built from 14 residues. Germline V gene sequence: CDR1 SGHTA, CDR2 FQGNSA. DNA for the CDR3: TGTGCCAGCAGCCAGCTGATGGGAGGGCTTGGCTACACCTTC. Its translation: CASSQLMGGLGYTF.

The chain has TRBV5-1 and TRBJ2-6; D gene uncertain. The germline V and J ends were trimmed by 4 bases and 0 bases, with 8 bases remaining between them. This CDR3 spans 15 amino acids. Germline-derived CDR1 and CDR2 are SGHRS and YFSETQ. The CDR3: CASSISSSGANVLTF. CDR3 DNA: TGCGCCAGCAGCATCTCTAGCTCTGGGGCCAACGTCCTGACTTTC.

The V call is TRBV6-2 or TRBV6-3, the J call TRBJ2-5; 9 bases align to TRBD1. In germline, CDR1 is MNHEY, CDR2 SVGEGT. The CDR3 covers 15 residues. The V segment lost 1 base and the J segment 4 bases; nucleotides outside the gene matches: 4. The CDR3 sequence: CASSYFGTGTETQYF. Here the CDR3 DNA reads TGTGCCAGCAGTTACTTCGGGACAGGGACAGAGACCCAGTACTTC.

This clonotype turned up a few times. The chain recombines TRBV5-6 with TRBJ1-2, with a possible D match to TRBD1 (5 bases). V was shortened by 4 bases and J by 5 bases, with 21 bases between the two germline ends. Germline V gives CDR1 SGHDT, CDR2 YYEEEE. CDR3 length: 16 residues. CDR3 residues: CASSTGSNLPVYGYTF. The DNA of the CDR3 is TGTGCCAGCAGCACAGGAAGCAACCTACCGGTATATGGCTACACCTTC. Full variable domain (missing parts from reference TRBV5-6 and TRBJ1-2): DAGVTQSPTHLIKTRGQQVTLRCSPKSGHDTVSWYQQALGQGPQFIFQYYEEEERQRGNFPDRFSGHQFPNYSSELNVNALLLGDSALYLCASSTGSNLPVYGYTFGSGTRLTVV.

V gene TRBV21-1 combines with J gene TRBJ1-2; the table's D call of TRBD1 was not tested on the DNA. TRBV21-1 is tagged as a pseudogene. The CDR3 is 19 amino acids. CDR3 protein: CASSTKCGTGVLGDYGYTF. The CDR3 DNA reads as TGTGCCAGCAGCACCAAGTGTGGGACAGGGGTATTGGGAGACTATGGCTACACCTTC.

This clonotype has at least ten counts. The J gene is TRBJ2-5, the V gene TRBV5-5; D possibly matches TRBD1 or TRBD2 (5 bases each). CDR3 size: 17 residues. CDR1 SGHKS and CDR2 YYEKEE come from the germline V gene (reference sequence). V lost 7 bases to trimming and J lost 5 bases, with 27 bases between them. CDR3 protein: CASGYRDPGKMMETQYF. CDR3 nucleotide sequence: TGTGCCAGCGGTTACCGGGACCCGGGTAAAATGATGGAGACCCAGTACTTC.

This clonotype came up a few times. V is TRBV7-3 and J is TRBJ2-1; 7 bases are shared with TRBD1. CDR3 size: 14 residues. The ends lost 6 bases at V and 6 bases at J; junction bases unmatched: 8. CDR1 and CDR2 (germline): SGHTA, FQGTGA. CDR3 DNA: TGTGCCAGCAGTTCTAGACAGGGATCCAATGAGCAGTTCTTC. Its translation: CASSSRQGSNEQFF.

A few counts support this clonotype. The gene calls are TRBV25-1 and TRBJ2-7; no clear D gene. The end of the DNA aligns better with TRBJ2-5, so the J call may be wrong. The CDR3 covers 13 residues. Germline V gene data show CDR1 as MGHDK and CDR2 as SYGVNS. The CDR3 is CASRNGPEETQYF. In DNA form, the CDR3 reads TGTGCCAGCAGGAATGGACCCGAGGAGACCCAGTACTTC.

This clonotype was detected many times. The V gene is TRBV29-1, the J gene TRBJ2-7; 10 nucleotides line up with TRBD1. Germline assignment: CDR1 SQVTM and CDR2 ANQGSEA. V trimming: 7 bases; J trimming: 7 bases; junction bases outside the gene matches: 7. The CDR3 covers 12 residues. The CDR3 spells CSAGTGENEQYF. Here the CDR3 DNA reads TGCAGCGCTGGGACAGGGGAGAATGAGCAGTACTTC.

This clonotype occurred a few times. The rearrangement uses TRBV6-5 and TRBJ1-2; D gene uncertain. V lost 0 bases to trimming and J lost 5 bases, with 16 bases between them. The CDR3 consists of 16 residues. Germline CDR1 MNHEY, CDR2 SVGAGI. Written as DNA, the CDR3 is TGTGCCAGCAGTTACTCGATACTGCAGGATAATTATGGCTACACCTTC. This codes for CASSYSILQDNYGYTF.

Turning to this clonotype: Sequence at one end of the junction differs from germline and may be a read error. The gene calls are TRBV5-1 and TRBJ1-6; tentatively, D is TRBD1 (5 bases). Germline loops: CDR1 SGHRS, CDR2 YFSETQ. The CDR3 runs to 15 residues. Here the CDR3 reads CAGSLGADTGSPLHF. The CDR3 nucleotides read TGCGCCGGCAGCTTAGGGGCGGACACTGGTTCACCCCTCCACTTT.

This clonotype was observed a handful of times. CDR3 sequence reads: CSARVIAKNIQYF. The DNA of the CDR3 is TGCAGTGCTAGAGTGATAGCCAAAAACATTCAGTACTTC. The chain employs TRBV20-1 and TRBJ2-4, with unresolved D. The CDR3 is 13 residues long. Looked up from germline, CDR1 is DFQATT and CDR2 is SNEGSKA (reference sequence). Trimming removed 1 base at V and 0 bases at J, with 4 bases between.

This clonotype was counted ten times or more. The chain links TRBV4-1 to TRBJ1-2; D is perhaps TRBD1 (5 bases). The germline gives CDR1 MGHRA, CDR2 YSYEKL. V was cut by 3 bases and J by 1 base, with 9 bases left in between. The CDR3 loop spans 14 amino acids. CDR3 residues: CASSQPRDNYGYTF. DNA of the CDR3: TGCGCCAGCAGCCAGCCCAGGGATAACTATGGCTACACCTTC.

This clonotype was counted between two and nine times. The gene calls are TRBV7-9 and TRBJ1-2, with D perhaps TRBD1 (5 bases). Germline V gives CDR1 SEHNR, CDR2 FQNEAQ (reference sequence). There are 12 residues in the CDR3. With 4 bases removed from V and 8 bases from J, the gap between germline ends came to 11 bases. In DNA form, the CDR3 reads TGTGCCAGCAGCTACGCGCGGGGCGGCTACACCTTC. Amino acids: CASSYARGGYTF.

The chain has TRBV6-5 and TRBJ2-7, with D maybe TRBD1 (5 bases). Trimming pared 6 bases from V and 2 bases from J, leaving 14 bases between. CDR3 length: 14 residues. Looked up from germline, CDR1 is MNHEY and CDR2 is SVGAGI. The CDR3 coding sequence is TGTGCCAGCAGAGGGGTGAGGCCCCCCTACGAGCAGTACTTC. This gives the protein CASRGVRPPYEQYF.

In nucleotides, the CDR3 is TGCAGCGTTGTGGGACAGTCCACAGATACGCAGTATTTT. Protein product: CSVVGQSTDTQYF. J is TRBJ2-3 and V is TRBV29-1; TRBD1 matches 7 bases. The CDR3 contains 13 residues. V shed 4 bases, J shed 2 bases, and the junction held 3 bases outside the gene matches. The V gene's germline CDR1 is SQVTM and CDR2 ANQGSEA.

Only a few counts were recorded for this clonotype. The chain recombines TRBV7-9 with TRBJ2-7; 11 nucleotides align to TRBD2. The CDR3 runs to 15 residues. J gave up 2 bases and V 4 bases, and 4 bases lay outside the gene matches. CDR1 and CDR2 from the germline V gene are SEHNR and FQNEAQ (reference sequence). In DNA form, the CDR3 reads TGTGCCAGCAGCTCGCAACTAGCGGGGGCCTACGAGCAGTACTTC. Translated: CASSSQLAGAYEQYF.

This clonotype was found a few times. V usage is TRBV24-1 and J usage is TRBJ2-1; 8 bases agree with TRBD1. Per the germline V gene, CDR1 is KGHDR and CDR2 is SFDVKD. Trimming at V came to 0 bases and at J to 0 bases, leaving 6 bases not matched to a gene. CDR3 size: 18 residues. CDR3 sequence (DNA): TGTGCCACCAGTGATTTGCGGGGACAGGTGGGCTCCTACAATGAGCAGTTCTTC. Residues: CATSDLRGQVGSYNEQFF.

CDR3 sequence (DNA): TGCGCCAGCAGCCCTGGGACAGGGGGACAGACCCAGTACTTC. Amino acid sequence: CASSPGTGGQTQYF. The chain has TRBV5-1 and TRBJ2-5; 11 nucleotides align to TRBD1. V was clipped by 4 bases and J by 6 bases; unmatched bases: 5. CDR3 length: 14 amino acids. Germline V gene data show CDR1 as SGHRS and CDR2 as YFSETQ.

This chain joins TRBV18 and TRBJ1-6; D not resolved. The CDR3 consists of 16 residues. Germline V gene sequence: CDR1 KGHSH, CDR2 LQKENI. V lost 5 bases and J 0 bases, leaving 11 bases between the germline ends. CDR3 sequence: CASSYTESSYNSPLHF. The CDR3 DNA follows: TGTGCCAGCTCATACACAGAGAGCTCCTATAATTCACCCCTCCACTTT.

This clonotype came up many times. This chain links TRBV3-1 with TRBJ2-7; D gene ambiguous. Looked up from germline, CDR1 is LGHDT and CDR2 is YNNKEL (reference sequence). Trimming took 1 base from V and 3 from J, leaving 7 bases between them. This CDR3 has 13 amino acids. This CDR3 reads CASSQAGGYEQYF. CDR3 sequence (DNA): TGTGCCAGCAGCCAAGCAGGTGGCTACGAGCAGTACTTC.